One and the same sample provided the 20 T cell receptor beta chains below, sequenced in a study of Graves' ophthalmopathy and Graves' hyperthyroidism. The sequenced template was RNA, covering the TCR beta CDR3 region. RT-PCR with HTBI primers came first, then second-round multiplex PCR. Each CDR3 protein is one row after TCRdb ran MiXCR on the multiplex PCR reads. The table records a few hundred thousand distinct CDR3 sequences, about 40% of them present only once. The sample taken for sequencing was peripheral blood or thyroid tissue (not recorded which). The receptors come from an adult man with Graves' hyperthyroidism.

This sequence joins TRBV7-8 and TRBJ2-7; TRBD1 aligns across 7 bases. Germline V lookup: CDR1 SGHVS, CDR2 FQNEAQ. After removal of 2 bases from V and 3 bases from J, the junction contained 7 bases not matched to a gene. The length of the CDR3 is 15 residues. The chain's CDR3 is CASSLRPGQFYEQYF. The CDR3 region has the DNA TGTGCCAGCAGCTTACGCCCGGGACAGTTCTACGAGCAGTACTTC.

The table lists this clonotype with many counts. This chain links TRBV2 with TRBJ1-4; no clear D gene. V lost 6 bases to trimming and J lost 4 bases, with 9 bases between them. The CDR3 consists of 13 residues. Germline V gene lookup returns CDR1 SNHLY and CDR2 FYNNEI. CDR3 amino acids: CASRDDFNEKLFF. DNA for the CDR3: TGTGCCAGCAGGGACGACTTTAATGAAAAACTGTTTTTT.

This sequence joins TRBV7-9 and TRBJ2-5; the D call may be TRBD1 or TRBD2 (6 bases each). Judging by the DNA end, TRBJ2-1 fits better; the J call may be wrong. CDR1 SEHNR and CDR2 FQNEAQ come from the germline V gene (reference sequence). This CDR3 region has 15 residues. The CDR3 protein is CASSRTTGGVDEQFF. The CDR3 bases are TGTGCCAGCAGCCGAACGACAGGAGGGGTGGATGAGCAGTTCTTC.

This clonotype has at least ten counts. This chain joins TRBV4-1 and TRBJ2-7; 12 positions agree with TRBD1. V lost 0 bases, J lost 3 bases, and 3 bases stayed unmatched. The germline V gene encodes CDR1 MGHRA and CDR2 YSYEKL. The CDR3 runs to 16 residues. The CDR3 sequence: CASSQDWDRGRYEQYF. The CDR3 DNA reads as TGCGCCAGCAGCCAAGATTGGGACAGGGGGCGCTACGAGCAGTACTTC.

In its sample, this clonotype was seen a few times. The chain is built from TRBV6-5 and TRBJ1-5, with a possible D match to TRBD1 (6 bases). V dropped 5 bases and J dropped 7 bases, with 18 bases sitting between them. CDR3 length equals 15 residues. Per germline, CDR1 MNHEY and CDR2 SVGAGI. The CDR3, as DNA: TGTGCCAGCAGTCCCCAAGGGGGGGGAGGACAGCCCCAGCATTTT. Encoded protein: CASSPQGGGGQPQHF.

The rearrangement links TRBV6-4 to TRBJ1-4, with TRBD1 identical over 7 bases. V lost 8 bases, J lost 6 bases, and 9 bases stayed unmatched. The CDR3 contains 14 residues. Germline V CDR1 and CDR2: MRHNA, SNTAGT. The CDR3 here is CASDEGALDEKLFF. CDR3 coding DNA: TGTGCCAGCGACGAGGGGGCGCTGGATGAAAAACTGTTTTTT.

This clonotype was detected once. Lacking the conserved final phenylalanine or tryptophan, this CDR3 likely reflects a read error. The DNA is left out, because the CDR3 cannot be placed on it with certainty; the CDR3 is given as TCRdb lists it. The chain is built from TRBV12-3 or TRBV12-4 and TRBJ1-3. The CDR3 spans 11 amino acids, including both terminal residues. CDR3 protein: CASSDNGRTDT.

There are many counts of this clonotype. The genes are TRBV2 and TRBJ2-2, with D unresolved. V was clipped by 6 bases and J by 7 bases, with 9 bases between them. The germline gives CDR1 SNHLY, CDR2 FYNNEI. The CDR3 length is 12 residues. CDR3 sequence: CASRRIDGELFF. The CDR3 DNA reads TGTGCCAGCAGACGGATCGACGGGGAGCTGTTTTTT.

This chain links TRBV19 with TRBJ2-1; possibly TRBD1 or TRBD2 for D (5 bases each). The CDR3 covers 15 residues. Germline CDR1 and CDR2: LNHDA and SQIVND (reference sequence). V lost 3 bases, J lost 7 bases, and 16 bases lay in between. The CDR3 coding sequence is TGTGCCAGTAGTATCTGGGGGAGCCCGTTTAATGAGCAGTTCTTC. This gives the protein CASSIWGSPFNEQFF.

This clonotype appeared many times. The chain uses TRBV19 and TRBJ2-6; TRBD1 matches 8 bases. J gave up 0 bases and V 5 bases, and 9 bases lay outside the gene matches. Germline V lookup: CDR1 LNHDA, CDR2 SQIVND (reference sequence). The CDR3 is 18 amino acids. The CDR3 nucleotides read TGTGCCAGTAGTTCATGGACAGGGTTTATCTCTGGGGCCAACGTCCTGACTTTC. Translation gives CASSSWTGFISGANVLTF.

J is TRBJ2-7 and V is TRBV5-1, with 8 bases fitting TRBD1. The CDR3 runs to 15 residues. V lost 4 bases and J lost 4; bases outside the gene matches: 10. The germline V gene has CDR1 SGHRS and CDR2 YFSETQ. CDR3 in amino acids: CASSPKSGGPYEQYF. The CDR3, as DNA: TGCGCCAGCAGCCCGAAATCAGGGGGCCCTTACGAGCAGTACTTC. Based on the CDR3 plus reference TRBV5-1 and TRBJ2-7, the full variable domain is KAGVTQTPRYLIKTRGQQVTLSCSPISGHRSVSWYQQTPGQGLQFLFEYFSETQRNKGNFPGRFSGRQFSNSRSEMNVSTLELGDSALYLCASSPKSGGPYEQYFGPGTRLTVT.

In this sample, this clonotype turned up a few times. This sequence may be a read error, since a much larger clone differs from it by one base. This sequence joins TRBV9 and TRBJ1-2; D is undetermined. The germline V gene has CDR1 SGDLS and CDR2 YYNGEE. The CDR3 spans 12 residues. For the CDR3, the DNA is TGTGCCAGCAGCGTAGGGGTCTATGGCCACACCTTC. Translating it yields CASSVGVYGHTF.

The V call is TRBV20-1, the J call TRBJ2-3, with a possible D match to TRBD1 (5 bases). Between the trimmed V and J ends, which lost 0 bases and 0 bases, there was a span of 22 bases. Germline V gene sequence: CDR1 DFQATT, CDR2 SNEGSKA (reference sequence). The CDR3 is 19 amino acids. CDR3 amino acids: CSARDVRVAEGASTDTQYF. In DNA, the CDR3 is TGCAGTGCTAGAGATGTCAGGGTGGCGGAAGGTGCAAGCACAGATACGCAGTATTTT.

Comment on this clonotype: Just one base apart from a much larger clone, this may be a read error. The chain joins TRBV2 to TRBJ2-5, with 8 bases matching TRBD2. This CDR3 contains 18 residues. Germline lookup yields CDR1 SNHLY and CDR2 FYNNEI. The CDR3 protein is CASSQSPGLGKVQGTQYF. The CDR3 DNA reads as TGTGCCAGCAGCCAAAGTCCGGGACTAGGGAAGGTCCAAGGGACCCAGTACTTC.

This clonotype was detected many times. The chain couples TRBV10-3 to TRBJ1-4; D call uncertain. Between the trimmed V and J ends, which lost 6 bases and 0 bases, there was a span of 8 bases. CDR3 size: 14 residues. Germline CDR1 reads ENHRY; CDR2 reads SYGVKD. The CDR3 spells CAISPAATNEKLFF. The CDR3 nucleotides are TGTGCCATCAGCCCCGCAGCAACTAATGAAAAACTGTTTTTT.

The chain links TRBV29-1 to TRBJ2-7; 7 bases are shared with TRBD2. CDR1 and CDR2 (germline): SQVTM, ANQGSEA. CDR3 length equals 15 residues. V shed 6 bases, J shed 6 bases, and the junction held 17 bases outside the gene matches. This chain's CDR3 is CSVGSGILSNLEQYF. The CDR3 DNA sequence: TGCAGCGTGGGGAGCGGGATTCTCTCCAACCTCGAGCAGTACTTC.

This clonotype was counted many times. The genes are TRBV13 and TRBJ2-5; 8 bases fit TRBD2. This CDR3 has 15 residues. Germline V gives CDR1 PRHDT, CDR2 FYEKMQ (reference sequence). J gave up 5 bases and V 1 base, and 6 bases lay outside the gene matches. In nucleotides, the CDR3 is TGTGCCAGCAGCTTAGTTGCGGGAGGCGGGGAGACCCAGTACTTC. Amino acid sequence: CASSLVAGGGETQYF.

In this sample, this clonotype turned up many times. The genes are TRBV7-8 and TRBJ2-7; TRBD1 matches at 7 bases. The CDR3 is 15 amino acids. CDR1 and CDR2 from the germline V gene are SGHVS and FQNEAQ. The V gene end was trimmed by 0 bases and the J gene end by 4 bases; junction bases not matched to a gene: 6. The CDR3: CASSLADRDAYEQYF. Written as DNA, the CDR3 is TGTGCCAGCAGCTTAGCAGACAGGGATGCTTACGAGCAGTACTTC.

A note on this clonotype: The junction shows a germline mismatch at one end, possibly a read error. The rearrangement joins TRBV10-3 to TRBJ2-7; no definite D call. Germline loops: CDR1 ENHRY, CDR2 SYGVKD. The CDR3 totals 13 residues. CDR3 in DNA: TGTGCCAGCAGTCCGGCAGGCCCCTACGAGCAGTACTTC. This translates into CASSPAGPYEQYF.

About this clonotype itself: The junction departs from the called germline gene at one end, perhaps through a read error. The J gene is TRBJ2-6, the V gene TRBV10-3; TRBD1 matches 11 bases. There are 17 residues in the CDR3. The germline CDR1 and CDR2 sequences are ENHRY and SYGVKD. CDR3 loop: CASSSDRGLSGANVLTF. Here the CDR3 DNA reads TGTGCCAGCAGTTCGGACAGGGGGCTTTCTGGGGCCAACGTCCTGACTTTC.